What follows are 5 T cell receptor beta chains derived from one specimen sequenced in a study of cytomegalovirus exposure and HLA in healthy donors. Primers for the PCR totalled 60 Vbeta and 13 Jbeta. Only in-frame clones appear in the TCRdb table, and some are missing; sequencing was by immunoSEQ multiplex PCR. In the table there are around 110,000 clones, around three quarters of which are singletons. Specimen: PBMCs. The receptor source for this set is a man aged 30 to 45 in good health and CMV-seropositive.

This chain links TRBV4-3 with TRBJ2-7, with 7 positions matching TRBD1. Germline V lookup: CDR1 LGHNA, CDR2 YSLEER. This CDR3 has 15 amino acids. V dropped 0 bases and J dropped 4; count of bases not matched to a gene: 6. The chain's CDR3 is CASSQERTGPYEQYF. The CDR3 bases are TGCGCCAGCAGCCAAGAGAGGACAGGTCCTTACGAGCAGTACTTC.

V usage is TRBV30 and J usage is TRBJ2-7; TRBD2 agrees at 9 bases. CDR1 and CDR2 (germline): GTSNPN, SVGIG (reference sequence). The CDR3 spans 12 residues. V was clipped by 7 bases and J by 2 bases; unmatched bases: 3. The CDR3 loop reads CALTSGTYEQYF. The CDR3 region has the DNA TGTGCCTTGACTAGCGGAACCTACGAGCAGTACTTC. The full variable domain, in which reference TRBV30 and TRBJ2-7 provide the parts outside the CDR3, is SQTIHQWPATLVQPVGSPLSLECTVEGTSNPNLYWYRQAAGRGLQLLFYSVGIGQISSEVPQNLSASRPQDRQFILSSKKLLLSDSGFYLCALTSGTYEQYFGPGTRLTVT.

The rearrangement links TRBV11-2 to TRBJ2-1; D is unclear. V lost 0 bases, J lost 0 bases, and 6 bases lay in between. Germline V gene lookup returns CDR1 SGHAT and CDR2 FQNNGV. The CDR3 is made up of 15 amino acids. CDR3 coding DNA: TGTGCCAGCAGCTTAGAACCTAGCTCCTACAATGAGCAGTTCTTC. Its protein product is CASSLEPSSYNEQFF.

The chain couples TRBV4-2 to TRBJ1-1, with 7 bases that match TRBD1. V gave up 1 base and J gave up 6 bases; unmatched junction bases: 14. From germline, CDR1 is LGHNA and CDR2 YNFKEQ. This CDR3 has 17 amino acids. The CDR3 reads CASSQARGRQNGAEAFF. In DNA, the CDR3 is TGTGCCAGCAGCCAAGCGAGGGGGCGCCAGAATGGGGCTGAAGCTTTCTTT.

This clone was observed a handful of times. Here the CDR3 DNA reads TGTGCCAGCAGGAGCGGAGAGACCCAGTACTTC. Translated, it gives CASRSGETQYF. This chain joins TRBV11-2 and TRBJ2-5; the D gene is possibly TRBD2 (5 bases). Trimming stripped 6 bases from V and 4 bases from J, with 6 bases between. This CDR3 is built from 11 residues. Germline CDR1 is SGHAT and CDR2 is FQNNGV.